The rows below give T cell receptor beta chains drawn from one sample of a study of shared clonotypes between healthy human individuals. Only in-frame clones appear in the TCRdb table, and some are missing; sequencing was by immunoSEQ multiplex PCR. The repertoire includes around 2,000,000 clones, approximately 94% of them detected once, and 0.9% to 1.4% sits in the top ten. The source material was naive CD8+ T cells sorted from blood. All receptors come from a man younger than 35 in good health. Each CDR3 is given with its conserved first and last residue. A D gene is named only where the DNA matches it firmly. Not all rows give a size; the values are once, few, many and, for expanded clones, a class.

TRBJ1-4	TRBV13	TRBD1	13	NA	TGTGCCAGCAGCCTCCAGGGGGGCGGGGAACTGTTTTTT	CASSLQGGGELFF
TRBJ2-3	TRBV25-1	TRBD2	14	NA	TGTGCCAGCACTGCTAGCGGGGTAGCAGATACGCAGTATTTT	CASTASGVADTQYF
TRBJ2-1	TRBV18	NA	19	once	TGTGCCAGCTCCCCCTTCCCGGGGGCCCCTGAAAGAGTTTACAATGAGCAGTTCTTC	CASSPFPGAPERVYNEQFF
TRBJ2-5	TRBV19	TRBD1	15	NA	TGTGCCAGTACCTTAGGGACAGGCGACCAAGAGACCCAGTACTTC	CASTLGTGDQETQYF
TRBJ2-1	TRBV19	TRBD1	14	NA	TGTGCCAGTAGTACGGGGACAGGTTACAATGAGCAGTTCTTC	CASSTGTGYNEQFF
TRBJ2-7	TRBV15	TRBD2	14	NA	TGTGCCACCAGCTTAGCGGGGAACTCCTACGAGCAGTACTTC	CATSLAGNSYEQYF
TRBJ1-3	TRBV19	NA	15	NA	TGTGCCAGTACCGTCACCTGGGGTTCTGGAAACACCATATATTTT	CASTVTWGSGNTIYF
TRBJ2-3	TRBV7-9	TRBD1	15	NA	TGTGCCAGCGGCACAGGGGCTGGGGGCACAGATACGCAGTATTTT	CASGTGAGGTDTQYF
TRBJ2-7	TRBV10-3	NA	13	once	TGTGCCATCAGGAGGACGGACTCCTACGAGCAGTACTTC	CAIRRTDSYEQYF
TRBJ2-1	TRBV11-2	TRBD2	15	once	TGTGCCAGCAGAGTAGCGGGGGGACTTATCAATGAGCAGTTCTTC	CASRVAGGLINEQFF
TRBJ2-1	TRBV7-2	NA	15	NA	TGTGCCAGCAGCTTAGTCCCGGGAGCGTGGGATGAGCAGTTCTTC	CASSLVPGAWDEQFF
TRBJ2-7	TRBV30	NA	13	NA	TGTGCCTGGACAGGGGGGGGCTTTTACGAGCAGTACTTC	CAWTGGGFYEQYF
TRBJ2-3	TRBV4-1	TRBD2	16	NA	TGCGCCAGCAGCCATCGAGCGGGGGGAAGCACAGATACGCAGTATTTT	CASSHRAGGSTDTQYF
TRBJ2-5	TRBV7-6	NA	16	NA	TGTGCCAGCAGCTCCCACGGTGGGGGGCTGCAAGAGACCCAGTACTTC	CASSSHGGGLQETQYF
TRBJ2-5	TRBV19	NA	13	once	TGTGCCAGTAGTATAGATCCCGGGGAGACCCAGTACTTC	CASSIDPGETQYF
TRBJ2-4	TRBV6-7	NA	15	NA	TGTGCCAGCAGTTACTCGGAGGGGCCCAGGGACATTCAGTACTTC	CASSYSEGPRDIQYF